Each of the 25 T cell receptor beta chains below was sequenced from the same sample in a study of blood T cell repertoires in COVID-19. Clones were sequenced by immunoSEQ multiplex PCR, and TCRdb holds only the in-frame ones, with some missing. The repertoire includes roughly 85,000 clones, roughly 88% of them detected once, and around 26% sits in the top ten. The material sequenced was peripheral blood. Receptors were obtained from a man aged 50-60 years with active or convalescent COVID-19.

The chain has TRBV5-1 and TRBJ2-1; TRBD1 might be the D (6 bases). V was pared by 0 bases and J by 4 bases, with 11 bases between. The CDR3 spans 15 residues. The germline CDR1 and CDR2 sequences are SGHRS and YFSETQ. The CDR3 sequence is CASSLGQGSYNEQFF. CDR3 nucleotides: TGCGCCAGCAGCTTGGGGCAGGGGAGTTACAATGAGCAGTTCTTC.

There are a few counts of this clone. This sequence joins TRBV20-1 and TRBJ1-2, with TRBD1 matching over 7 bases. Per germline, CDR1 DFQATT and CDR2 SNEGSKA (reference sequence). Trimming took 5 bases from V and 3 from J; bases not matched to a gene: 0. The CDR3 length is 11 residues. CDR3 coding DNA: TGCAGTGCTGACAGGGACTATGGCTACACCTTC. As protein: CSADRDYGYTF.

This clone was seen more than once but under ten times. The chain combines TRBV6-6 with TRBJ2-7; D unclear. The V gene's germline CDR1 is MNHNY and CDR2 SVGAGI (reference sequence). V lost 4 bases to trimming and J lost 0 bases, with 7 bases between them. The CDR3 extends over 13 amino acids. This chain's CDR3 is CASSLADSYEQYF. For the CDR3, the DNA is TGTGCCAGCAGTTTGGCTGACTCCTACGAGCAGTACTTC.

This chain's CDR3 is CAWSRTGGPDGYTF. The CDR3 DNA follows: TGTGCCTGGAGTAGGACAGGGGGTCCTGATGGCTACACCTTC. The V call is TRBV30, the J call TRBJ1-2; 10 nucleotides match TRBD1. Trimming at V came to 2 bases and at J to 6 bases, leaving 6 bases not matched to a gene. The CDR3 loop spans 14 amino acids. The germline V gene encodes CDR1 GTSNPN and CDR2 SVGIG (reference sequence).

V gene TRBV29-1 combines with J gene TRBJ2-1; maybe TRBD2 (5 bases). From germline, CDR1 is SQVTM and CDR2 ANQGSEA. Trimming left V 2 bases short and J 5 bases short, with 13 bases between. This CDR3 contains 14 residues. The CDR3 reads CSVEWGVRNNEQFF. The CDR3 region has the DNA TGCAGCGTTGAATGGGGAGTTAGGAACAATGAGCAGTTCTTC.

This sequence joins TRBV6-5 and TRBJ2-7; 10 nucleotides agree with TRBD1. Looked up from germline, CDR1 is MNHEY and CDR2 is SVGAGI. Unmatched junction bases numbered 7, after V lost 6 bases and J lost 2 bases. CDR3 length: 15 amino acids. The CDR3 is CASRGDRGHTYEQYF. The CDR3 region has the DNA TGTGCCAGCAGAGGGGACAGGGGTCATACCTACGAGCAGTACTTC.

The chain uses TRBV3-1 (or the pseudogene TRBV3-2) and TRBJ2-2; 11 bases agree with TRBD1. The germline gives CDR1 LGHDT, CDR2 YNNKEL (reference sequence). J gave up 6 bases and V 4 bases, and 7 bases lay outside the gene matches. This CDR3 comprises 16 residues. The DNA for the CDR3 is TGTGCCAGCAGCCCATGGACAGGGGGCTACGCCGGGGAGCTGTTTTTT. This translates into CASSPWTGGYAGELFF.

This rearrangement joins TRBV6-1 to TRBJ1-5; D is unresolved. The germline V and J ends were trimmed by 0 bases and 5 bases, with 14 bases remaining between them. The CDR3 length is 16 residues. Germline V gene lookup returns CDR1 MNHNS and CDR2 SASEGT. The CDR3 region is CASSEAQATPDQPQHF. For the CDR3, the DNA is TGTGCCAGCAGTGAAGCTCAGGCAACACCCGATCAGCCCCAGCATTTT.

V gene TRBV7-9 combines with J gene TRBJ2-7; a weak D match, TRBD1 (5 bases). This CDR3 contains 16 residues. V was trimmed by 4 bases and J by 6 bases, leaving 22 bases between them. Per germline, CDR1 SEHNR and CDR2 FQNEAQ (reference sequence). The CDR3 DNA reads as TGTGCCAGCAGCTCCCAAAACAGGATCGGCCTTGTCGAGCAGTACTTC. Amino acid sequence: CASSSQNRIGLVEQYF.

The rearrangement joins TRBV11-2 to TRBJ2-1, with 9 positions matching TRBD2. The CDR3 sequence is 14 residues long. J lost 7 bases, V lost 4 bases, and 5 bases had no gene match. Germline V lookup: CDR1 SGHAT, CDR2 FQNNGV. The DNA for the CDR3 is TGTGCCAGCAGCTCGCGGGAGGGGTGGAATGAGCAGTTCTTC. It yields the protein CASSSREGWNEQFF. The complete variable domain, with remaining parts taken from reference TRBV11-2 and TRBJ2-1, reads EAGVAQSPRYKIIEKRQSVAFWCNPISGHATLYWYQQILGQGPKLLIQFQNNGVVDDSQLPKDRFSAERLKGVDSTLKIQPAKLEDSAVYLCASSSREGWNEQFFGPGTRLTVL.

The chain carries TRBV30 and TRBJ1-5; D unclear. With 2 bases removed from V and 3 bases from J, the gap between germline ends came to 8 bases. The length of the CDR3 is 13 residues. Germline V gene data show CDR1 as GTSNPN and CDR2 as SVGIG (reference sequence). CDR3 sequence: CAWSKAANQPQHF. The CDR3 DNA reads TGTGCCTGGAGTAAAGCCGCCAATCAGCCCCAGCATTTT.

The chain employs TRBV6-1 and TRBJ2-7, with a possible D match to TRBD1 (6 bases). Germline-derived CDR1 and CDR2 are MNHNS and SASEGT. CDR3 length: 15 residues. Between the trimmed V and J ends, which lost 0 bases and 3 bases, there was a span of 12 bases. This CDR3 is CASSEAPLRGYEQYF. CDR3 sequence (DNA): TGTGCCAGCAGTGAAGCGCCACTCAGGGGCTACGAGCAGTACTTC.

The gene calls are TRBV5-1 and TRBJ2-1, with unresolved D. The V gene lost 0 bases and the J gene lost 5 bases, with 9 bases spanning the gap. CDR3 length: 14 residues. Germline loops: CDR1 SGHRS, CDR2 YFSETQ. The CDR3 protein is CASSLVAGDNEQFF. The CDR3 bases are TGCGCCAGCAGCTTGGTGGCAGGCGACAATGAGCAGTTCTTC.

This sequence joins TRBV28 and TRBJ2-3; TRBD2 might be the D (6 bases). Trimming stripped 5 bases from V and 4 bases from J, with 16 bases between. Germline loops: CDR1 MDHEN, CDR2 SYDVKM. The CDR3 consists of 15 residues. The chain's CDR3 is CASSPFGSAADTQYF. The CDR3 nucleotides are TGTGCCAGCAGTCCATTCGGGAGTGCAGCAGATACGCAGTATTTT.

The chain recombines TRBV3-1 (or the pseudogene TRBV3-2) with TRBJ2-7; 11 positions match TRBD2. The CDR3 extends over 15 amino acids. V lost 3 bases to trimming and J lost 2 bases; unmatched junction nucleotides: 3. Germline CDR1 LGHDT, CDR2 YNNKEL (reference sequence). CDR3 in amino acids: CASSQASGGPYEQYF. Here the CDR3 DNA reads TGTGCCAGCAGCCAGGCTAGCGGGGGGCCCTACGAGCAGTACTTC.

V gene TRBV19 combines with J gene TRBJ1-3, with 7 bases identical to TRBD1. This CDR3 is 16 amino acids long. CDR1 LNHDA and CDR2 SQIVND come from the germline V gene (reference sequence). The V segment lost 5 bases and the J segment 0 bases; nucleotides outside the gene matches: 7. CDR3 sequence (DNA): TGTGCCAGTAGTGTTGGACAGGCGAGCTCTGGAAACACCATATATTTT. Translation: CASSVGQASSGNTIYF.

The chain links TRBV18 to TRBJ1-1, with TRBD1 as a possible D gene (6 bases). The germline gives CDR1 KGHSH, CDR2 LQKENI. This CDR3 contains 17 residues. V lost 1 base, J lost 4 bases, and 19 bases lay in between. CDR3 nucleotide sequence: TGTGCCAGCTCACCACGACAGGCTACGTCCGTGAGCACTGAAGCTTTCTTT. Its protein is CASSPRQATSVSTEAFF.

A single count supports this clone. The V and J genes are TRBV18 and TRBJ2-7; the match to TRBD1 covers 7 bases. Germline assignment: CDR1 KGHSH and CDR2 LQKENI. V was clipped by 6 bases and J by 4 bases; unmatched bases: 12. The CDR3 totals 15 residues. The CDR3 DNA sequence: TGTGCCAGCTCCGGTAGACAGGGAATTGAGTACGAGCAGTACTTC. Translating it yields CASSGRQGIEYEQYF.

The V call is TRBV29-1, the J call TRBJ1-6; D call uncertain. CDR1 and CDR2 from the germline V gene are SQVTM and ANQGSEA. The V gene lost 2 bases and the J gene lost 10 bases, with 9 bases spanning the gap. The CDR3 contains 12 residues. CDR3 protein: CSVELEESPLHF. The CDR3 DNA sequence: TGCAGCGTTGAATTGGAGGAATCACCCCTCCACTTT.

The V and J genes are TRBV6-1 and TRBJ2-3, with D perhaps TRBD1 (6 bases). The CDR3 covers 19 residues. Between the trimmed V and J ends, which lost 7 bases and 0 bases, there was a span of 26 bases. Germline loops: CDR1 MNHNS, CDR2 SASEGT. The CDR3 reads CASTEPLPRGFGSTDTQYF. CDR3 sequence (DNA): TGTGCCAGCACTGAGCCTCTTCCCAGGGGATTCGGCAGCACAGATACGCAGTATTTT.

V is TRBV19 and J is TRBJ2-7; TRBD2 matches at 11 bases. CDR3 size: 14 residues. V trimming: 4 bases; J trimming: 2 bases; junction bases outside the gene matches: 1. Germline CDR1 is LNHDA and CDR2 is SQIVND (reference sequence). CDR3 nucleotides: TGTGCCAGTAGTACTAGCGGGGGGACCTACGAGCAGTACTTC. This encodes CASSTSGGTYEQYF.

The chain couples TRBV19 to TRBJ1-1; D is perhaps TRBD1 (6 bases). The length of the CDR3 is 14 residues. V gave up 4 bases and J gave up 0 bases, with 9 bases separating them. Germline V gene sequence: CDR1 LNHDA, CDR2 SQIVND (reference sequence). The chain's CDR3 is CASSTTGLNTEAFF. Written as DNA, the CDR3 is TGTGCCAGTAGTACGACAGGACTGAACACTGAAGCTTTCTTT.

V is TRBV3-1 (or the pseudogene TRBV3-2) and J is TRBJ2-1, with TRBD2 matching 11 bases. V trimming: 4 bases; J trimming: 4 bases; junction bases outside the gene matches: 9. CDR3 size: 17 residues. CDR1 is LGHDT, CDR2 YNNKEL, per germline (reference sequence). The CDR3 region is CASSPGLAGPRYNEQFF. The CDR3 DNA sequence: TGTGCCAGCAGCCCAGGACTAGCGGGCCCTAGGTACAATGAGCAGTTCTTC.

V gene TRBV13 combines with J gene TRBJ2-7; 7 nucleotides agree with TRBD2. The CDR3 length is 12 residues. Trimming took 3 bases from V and 7 from J; bases not matched to a gene: 3. CDR1 is PRHDT, CDR2 FYEKMQ, per germline (reference sequence). CDR3: CASSFAGGEQYF. CDR3 sequence (DNA): TGTGCCAGCAGCTTCGCCGGGGGGGAGCAGTACTTC.

The gene calls are TRBV30 and TRBJ1-1; 9 bases fit TRBD1. Trimming removed 0 bases from V and 2 bases from J; junction bases left unmatched: 7. The germline V gene encodes CDR1 GTSNPN and CDR2 SVGIG (reference sequence). CDR3 length: 16 amino acids. The chain's CDR3 is CAWSVPATGGNTEAFF. The CDR3 bases are TGTGCCTGGAGTGTCCCTGCCACAGGGGGCAACACTGAAGCTTTCTTT.